This passage covers 7 T cell receptor beta chains from one sample sequenced in a study of control samples from healthy donors and cancer patients. Generated by immunoSEQ multiplex PCR, the TCRdb table keeps only in-frame clones and is missing some. There are 150,000 or so clones in the sample; about 90% occur only once, and roughly 5% lies in the top ten. Material: blood. These TCRs come from a woman aged 30 to 39 in good health.

This chain uses TRBV15 with TRBJ1-4, with D unclear. Germline V gives CDR1 LNHNV, CDR2 YYDKDF (reference sequence). This CDR3 comprises 14 residues. Trimming left V 3 bases short and J 11 bases short, with 16 bases between. The CDR3 DNA sequence: TGTGCCACCAGCAGCCGGGCCATAGGAGAGAAACTGTTTTTT. It codes for CATSSRAIGEKLFF. The full variable domain, with the rest looked up from reference TRBV15 and TRBJ1-4, is DAMVIQNPRYQVTQFGKPVTLSCSQTLNHNVMYWYQQKSSQAPKLLFHYYDKDFNNEADTPDNFQSRRPNTSFCFLDIRSPGLGDTAMYLCATSSRAIGEKLFFGSGTQLSVL.

The chain carries TRBV7-9 and TRBJ2-1; D tentatively reads TRBD1 or TRBD2 (5 bases each). The V end was cut by 3 bases, the J end by 9 bases, with 6 bases between. The CDR3 sequence is 11 residues long. Germline lookup yields CDR1 SEHNR and CDR2 FQNEAQ (reference sequence). The DNA of the CDR3 is TGTGCCAGCAGCTTGAGGGGTGAGCAGTTCTTC. Its translation: CASSLRGEQFF.

This chain joins TRBV5-1 and TRBJ1-6; D gene unclear. Germline CDR1 reads SGHRS; CDR2 reads YFSETQ. This CDR3 has 15 amino acids. V lost 0 bases, J lost 3 bases, and 7 bases lay in between. The CDR3, as DNA: TGCGCCAGCAGCTTGGGCAGAAACTATAATTCACCCCTCCACTTT. It encodes CASSLGRNYNSPLHF.

A word on this clone: Other DNA sequences of this sample code for an identical CDR3. The V and J genes are TRBV7-6 and TRBJ2-2, with D tentatively TRBD1 (5 bases). The CDR3 extends over 16 amino acids. V shed 4 bases and J shed 6 bases, with 18 bases lying between them. The germline V gene encodes CDR1 SGHVS and CDR2 FNYEAQ. The CDR3 here is CASSSATGNLPGELFF. For the CDR3, the DNA is TGTGCCAGCAGCTCAGCTACAGGAAATTTACCCGGGGAGCTGTTTTTT.

J is TRBJ1-5 and V is TRBV19; D gene uncertain. Per germline, CDR1 LNHDA and CDR2 SQIVND (reference sequence). The V end was cut by 7 bases, the J end by 7 bases, with 26 bases between. This CDR3 has 17 amino acids. CDR3 residues: CASNPALGWRGEQPQHF. The CDR3 bases are TGTGCCAGTAATCCGGCGCTTGGATGGCGAGGCGAGCAGCCCCAGCATTTT.

In its sample, this clone was seen once. V is TRBV2 and J is TRBJ2-5; 10 positions agree with TRBD2. CDR1 is SNHLY and CDR2 is FYNNEI in the germline V gene. V lost 7 bases to trimming and J lost 9 bases; unmatched junction nucleotides: 14. This CDR3 spans 15 amino acids. The CDR3 is CASTPEGLAVGSQYF. The CDR3 nucleotides are TGTGCCAGCACTCCCGAAGGACTAGCGGTCGGGTCCCAGTACTTC.

The rearrangement uses TRBV13 and TRBJ2-3, with a weak D call TRBD2 (5 bases). The CDR3 consists of 14 residues. Between the trimmed V and J ends, which lost 6 bases and 7 bases, there was a span of 17 bases. Per germline, CDR1 PRHDT and CDR2 FYEKMQ (reference sequence). The CDR3: CASRRTGTTNTQYF. In DNA, the CDR3 is TGTGCCAGCAGAAGGACGGGAACCACTAATACGCAGTATTTT.